The T cell receptor (beta chain) under discussion was sequenced for a study of neurological immune-mediated disorders. Study information: Multiple sclerosis patients numbered 34, with approximately 30 relapsing-remitting and 3 secondary progressive. General observations from the study: The repertoires of 18 of 34 multiple sclerosis patients were placed by phylogenetic grouping in a single related-CDR3 cluster, which may be a signature. As far as clinical or MRI features were concerned, none was associated with the multiple sclerosis repertoire cluster. HTLV-1-associated myelopathy displayed the greatest TCR clonal expansion, and multiple sclerosis exhibited the smallest, lower than that of healthy controls.

This clonotype was counted ten times or more. Its antigen is still unknown. Trimming shortened V by 4 bases and J by 0 bases, and 7 bases separated the two germline ends. CDR1 and CDR2 from the germline V gene are SQVTM and ANQGSEA. CDR3 length: 13 residues. Time point given: longitudinal time-point 3. TCRdb re-called the 5' RACE reads with MiXCR, one entry per CDR3 protein. The table records about 84,000 distinct CDR3 sequences, approximately 4.6% of them present only once. This rearrangement joins TRBV29-1 to TRBJ1-3; D unclear. Material: PBMCs. The receptor was isolated from a woman aged 55-70 years with multiple sclerosis. DNA of the CDR3: TGCAGCGTTGCAGTTGACTCTGGAAACACCATATATTTT. Translation gives CSVAVDSGNTIYF. The full variable domain, completed using reference TRBV29-1 and TRBJ1-3, is SAVISQKPSRDICQRGTSLTIQCQVDSQVTMMFWYRQQPGQSLTLIATANQGSEATYESGFVIDKFPISRPNLTFSTLTVSNMSPEDSSIYLCSVAVDSGNTIYFGEGSWLTVV.